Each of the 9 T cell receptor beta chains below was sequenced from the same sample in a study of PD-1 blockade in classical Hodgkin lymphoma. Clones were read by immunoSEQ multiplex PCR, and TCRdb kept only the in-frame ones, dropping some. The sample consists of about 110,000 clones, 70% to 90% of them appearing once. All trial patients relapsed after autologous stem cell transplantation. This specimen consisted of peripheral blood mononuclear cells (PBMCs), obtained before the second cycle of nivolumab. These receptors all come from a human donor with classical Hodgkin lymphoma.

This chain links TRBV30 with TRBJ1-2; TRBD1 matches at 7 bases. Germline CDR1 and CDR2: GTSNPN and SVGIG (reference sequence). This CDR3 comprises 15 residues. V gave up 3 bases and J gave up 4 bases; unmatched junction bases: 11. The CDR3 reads CAWRARGVYVYGYTF. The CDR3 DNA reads TGTGCCTGGAGAGCCAGGGGGGTTTACGTCTATGGCTACACCTTC. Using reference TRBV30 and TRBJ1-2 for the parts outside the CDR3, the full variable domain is SQTIHQWPATLVQPVGSPLSLECTVEGTSNPNLYWYRQAAGRGLQLLFYSVGIGQISSEVPQNLSASRPQDRQFILSSKKLLLSDSGFYLCAWRARGVYVYGYTFGSGTRLTVV.

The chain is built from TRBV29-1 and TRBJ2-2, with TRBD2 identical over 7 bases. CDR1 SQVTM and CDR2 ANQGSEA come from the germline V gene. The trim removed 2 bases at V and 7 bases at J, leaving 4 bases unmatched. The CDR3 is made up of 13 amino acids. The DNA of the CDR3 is TGCAGCGTTGAAAGACTAGCCGGCGGGGAGCTGTTTTTT. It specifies CSVERLAGGELFF.

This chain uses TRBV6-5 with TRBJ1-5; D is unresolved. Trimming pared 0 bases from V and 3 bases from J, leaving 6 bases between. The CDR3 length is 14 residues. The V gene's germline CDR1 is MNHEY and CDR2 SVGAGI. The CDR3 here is CASSYSSNNQPQHF. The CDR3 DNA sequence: TGTGCCAGCAGTTACTCGAGCAACAATCAGCCCCAGCATTTT.

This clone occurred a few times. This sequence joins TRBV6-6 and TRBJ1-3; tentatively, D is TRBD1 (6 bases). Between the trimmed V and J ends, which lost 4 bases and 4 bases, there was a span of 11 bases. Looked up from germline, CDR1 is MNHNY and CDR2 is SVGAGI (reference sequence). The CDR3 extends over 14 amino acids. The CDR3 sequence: CASSLGARGNTIYF. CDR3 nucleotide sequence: TGTGCCAGCAGTTTGGGGGCTAGAGGAAACACCATATATTTT.

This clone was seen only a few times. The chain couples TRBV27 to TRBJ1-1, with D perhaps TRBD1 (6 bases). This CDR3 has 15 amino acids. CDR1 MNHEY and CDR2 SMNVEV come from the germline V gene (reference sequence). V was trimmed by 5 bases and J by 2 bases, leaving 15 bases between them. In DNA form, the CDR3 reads TGTGCCAGCAGTCCTTATAAGGGGGGAAACACTGAAGCTTTCTTT. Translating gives CASSPYKGGNTEAFF.

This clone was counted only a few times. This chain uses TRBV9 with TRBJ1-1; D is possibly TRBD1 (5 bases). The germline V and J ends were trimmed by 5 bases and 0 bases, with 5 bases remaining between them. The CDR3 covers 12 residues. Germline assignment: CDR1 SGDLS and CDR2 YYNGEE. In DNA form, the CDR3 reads TGTGCCAGCAGAGGGGTGAACACTGAAGCTTTCTTT. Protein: CASRGVNTEAFF.

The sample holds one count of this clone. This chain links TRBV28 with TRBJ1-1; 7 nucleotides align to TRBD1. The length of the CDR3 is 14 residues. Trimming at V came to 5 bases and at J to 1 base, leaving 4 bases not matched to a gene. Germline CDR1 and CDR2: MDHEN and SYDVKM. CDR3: CASSNRQGNTEAFF. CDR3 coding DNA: TGTGCCAGCAGTAACAGACAGGGGAACACTGAAGCTTTCTTT.

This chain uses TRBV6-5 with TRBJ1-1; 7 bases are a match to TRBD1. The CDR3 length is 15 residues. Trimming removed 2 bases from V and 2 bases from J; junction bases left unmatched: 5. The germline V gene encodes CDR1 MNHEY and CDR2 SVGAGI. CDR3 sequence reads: CASSYGGQLNTEAFF. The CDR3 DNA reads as TGTGCCAGCAGTTACGGGGGACAGCTCAACACTGAAGCTTTCTTT.

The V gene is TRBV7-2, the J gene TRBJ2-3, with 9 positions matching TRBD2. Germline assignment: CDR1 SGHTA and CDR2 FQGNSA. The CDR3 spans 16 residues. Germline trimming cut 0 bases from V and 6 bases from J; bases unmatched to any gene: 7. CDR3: CASSLASLAGTDTQYF. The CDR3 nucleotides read TGTGCCAGCAGCTTAGCATCTCTAGCGGGAACGGATACGCAGTATTTT.